This is a list of T cell receptor beta chains from one sample in a study of shared clonotypes between healthy human individuals. Profiling relied on immunoSEQ multiplex PCR, and the TCRdb table lists in-frame clones only, not all of them. The table has 2,500,000 or so clones, over 85% seen once. The sample taken for sequencing was naive CD4+ T cells sorted from blood. The receptors stem from a man aged 18-30 years in good health. CDR3s include the opening cysteine and the closing phenylalanine or tryptophan. A D gene is named only where the DNA matches it firmly. Only part of the rows carry a size: once, few, many, or a class if the clone is expanded.

cdr3_aa	cdr3_nt	j_call	d_call	v_call	clone_size
CASTVGGINNEQFF	TGTGCCAGCACCGTTGGCGGGATCAACAATGAGCAGTTCTTC	TRBJ2-1	NA	TRBV2	NA
CASSEDRGLLDEQYF	TGTGCCAGCAGTGAGGACAGGGGCCTCCTGGACGAGCAGTACTTC	TRBJ2-7	TRBD1	TRBV25-1	NA
CASSPQTENYGYTF	TGTGCCAGCAGTCCACAGACGGAGAACTATGGCTACACCTTC	TRBJ1-2	NA	TRBV27	NA
CASSYRAGESYEQYF	TGTGCCAGCAGTTACCGGGCAGGGGAAAGCTACGAGCAGTACTTC	TRBJ2-7	NA	TRBV6-5	NA
CASSPSGFYGYTF	TGTGCCAGCAGCCCATCCGGCTTCTATGGCTACACCTTC	TRBJ1-2	NA	TRBV7-9	once
CASSDPSGGVTDTQYF	TGTGCCAGCAGTGATCCTAGCGGGGGGGTCACAGATACGCAGTATTTT	TRBJ2-3	TRBD2	TRBV2	NA
CASTLTVTTYEQYF	TGTGCCAGCACCCTGACAGTAACGACCTACGAGCAGTACTTC	TRBJ2-7	NA	TRBV28	NA
CASSLLATVYNEQFF	TGTGCCAGCAGCCTACTAGCGACCGTCTACAATGAGCAGTTCTTC	TRBJ2-1	TRBD2	TRBV7-2	NA
CASSLGTPGFSEQYF	TGTGCCAGCAGCTTGGGGACGCCAGGTTTCTCCGAGCAGTACTTC	TRBJ2-7	NA	TRBV7-2	NA
CASTQQGFTEAFF	TGTGCCAGCACTCAACAGGGCTTCACTGAAGCTTTCTTT	TRBJ1-1	NA	TRBV7-9	NA
CASSPHLGGTTEAFF	TGTGCCAGCAGCCCCCACCTTGGAGGGACCACTGAAGCTTTCTTT	TRBJ1-1	NA	TRBV9	NA
CASSFGTLFNSPLHF	TGTGCCAGCAGCTTCGGGACTTTATTTAATTCACCCCTCCACTTT	TRBJ1-6	NA	TRBV7-9	NA
CASSGTGSYGYTF	TGTGCCAGCAGCGGGACAGGGAGCTATGGCTACACCTTC	TRBJ1-2	TRBD1	TRBV5-4	NA
CASSLARTGYRNEQYF	TGTGCCAGCAGCTTAGCGCGAACAGGTTATCGTAACGAGCAGTACTTC	TRBJ2-7	NA	TRBV7-2	NA
CARSHGQEDEQYF	TGTGCCAGAAGCCATGGACAGGAGGACGAGCAGTACTTC	TRBJ2-7	TRBD1	TRBV5-3	NA
CASRRQADQETQYF	TGTGCCAGCAGGCGACAGGCGGACCAAGAGACCCAGTACTTC	TRBJ2-5	NA	TRBV5-5	NA
CASSISGVNTGELFF	TGTGCCAGTAGTATCTCAGGGGTGAACACCGGGGAGCTGTTTTTT	TRBJ2-2	NA	TRBV19	NA
CAWSRATKSGYEQYF	TGTGCCTGGAGTCGGGCGACTAAGAGCGGATACGAGCAGTACTTC	TRBJ2-7	NA	TRBV30	NA
CASRLTGKSNQPQHF	TGTGCCAGTAGGCTGACAGGGAAAAGCAATCAGCCCCAGCATTTT	TRBJ1-5	TRBD1	TRBV19	NA
CASRGETGGGSPLHF	TGTGCCAGCAGAGGAGAGACGGGGGGTGGTTCACCCCTCCACTTT	TRBJ1-6	NA	TRBV6-1	NA
CASSPGSSRADTQYF	TGCGCCAGCAGCCCCGGCTCTAGCCGCGCAGATACGCAGTATTTT	TRBJ2-3	NA	TRBV5-1	NA
CATSWGTAADTQYF	TGTGCCACCAGCTGGGGGACAGCCGCAGATACGCAGTATTTT	TRBJ2-3	TRBD1	TRBV15	NA
CASSLEQAETF	TGTGCCAGCAGCTTAGAACAGGCTGAGACCTTC	TRBJ1-2	NA	TRBV7-9	NA
CASSDPDREETQYF	TGTGCCAGCAGTGATCCAGACAGGGAAGAGACCCAGTACTTC	TRBJ2-5	TRBD1	TRBV2	NA
CASNLGQPLNSPLHF	TGTGCCAGTAACCTAGGACAGCCTCTTAATTCACCCCTCCACTTT	TRBJ1-6	NA	TRBV19	NA
CASSLGTAQETQYF	TGTGCCAGCAGCCTCGGGACCGCTCAAGAGACCCAGTACTTC	TRBJ2-5	NA	TRBV11-2	NA
CASSFGSSSSGNTIYF	TGCGCCAGCAGCTTCGGTAGTTCGAGCTCTGGAAACACCATATATTTT	TRBJ1-3	NA	TRBV5-1	NA
CASSVTILGNTEAFF	TGTGCCAGCAGCGTAACAATTTTAGGGAACACTGAAGCTTTCTTT	TRBJ1-1	NA	TRBV9	NA
CASRASGGINSPLHF	TGTGCCAGCAGGGCCAGTGGGGGGATTAATTCACCCCTCCACTTT	TRBJ1-6	NA	TRBV28	NA
CASSHGTGGTGETQYF	TGTGCCAGCTCACACGGGACAGGGGGCACGGGAGAGACCCAGTACTTC	TRBJ2-5	TRBD1	TRBV18	NA
CASSDSGNYNSPLHF	TGTGCCAGCAGTGATTCAGGAAACTATAATTCACCCCTCCACTTT	TRBJ1-6	NA	TRBV2	NA
CASSLGAGEFYNEQFF	TGTGCCAGCAGCTTAGGGGCCGGGGAATTCTACAATGAGCAGTTCTTC	TRBJ2-1	NA	TRBV7-2	NA
CASSPSGQGSGTEAFF	TGTGCCAGCAGCCCGTCGGGACAGGGGAGCGGCACTGAAGCTTTCTTT	TRBJ1-1	TRBD1	TRBV7-9	NA
CASKLASHQETQYF	TGTGCCAGCAAACTAGCGTCCCACCAAGAGACCCAGTACTTC	TRBJ2-5	TRBD2	TRBV6-1	NA
CASSFRTGTMGWETQYF	TGTGCCAGCAGCTTTCGAACCGGGACTATGGGTTGGGAGACCCAGTACTTC	TRBJ2-5	TRBD2	TRBV27	NA
CASKGLKGEQYF	TGCGCCAGCAAGGGGCTCAAAGGCGAGCAGTACTTC	TRBJ2-7	NA	TRBV10-1	once
CAWSTQGEGVQYF	TGTGCCTGGAGTACTCAGGGGGAAGGTGTGCAGTACTTC	TRBJ2-5	TRBD1	TRBV30	NA
CASSPFPAGELFF	TGTGCCAGCTCACCATTCCCAGCCGGGGAGCTGTTTTTT	TRBJ2-2	NA	TRBV18	NA
CASSWDRRGAPEAFF	TGTGCCAGCAGCTGGGACAGGAGGGGGGCCCCCGAAGCTTTCTTT	TRBJ1-1	TRBD1	TRBV5-4	NA
CASSSDSAYGYTF	TGTGCCAGCAGTTCGGACAGCGCCTATGGCTACACCTTC	TRBJ1-2	NA	TRBV6-6	NA
CASSTGTGIHEQYF	TGTGCCAGTAGTACCGGGACAGGGATCCACGAGCAGTACTTC	TRBJ2-7	TRBD1	TRBV19	NA
CASSLSPRNGYTF	TGTGCCAGCAGTTTGTCCCCAAGGAATGGCTACACCTTC	TRBJ1-2	NA	TRBV27	NA
CASSPGTSGVQETQYF	TGTGCCAGCAGCCCGGGGACTAGCGGGGTTCAAGAGACCCAGTACTTC	TRBJ2-5	TRBD2	TRBV5-4	NA
CAISEITERNYGYTF	TGTGCCATCAGTGAGATAACAGAGAGAAACTATGGCTACACCTTC	TRBJ1-2	NA	TRBV10-3	NA
CASSLRLAGGPNTDTQYF	TGTGCCAGCAGTTTAAGACTAGCGGGGGGCCCAAACACAGATACGCAGTATTTT	TRBJ2-3	TRBD2	TRBV27	NA
CASSPPSSYNEQFF	TGTGCCAGCAGCCCCCCAAGTTCCTACAATGAGCAGTTCTTC	TRBJ2-1	NA	TRBV7-2	NA
CATSRDASGSYEQYF	TGTGCCACCAGCAGAGATGCTAGCGGGTCCTACGAGCAGTACTTC	TRBJ2-7	TRBD2	TRBV15	NA
CASSLAGSSYNEQFF	TGTGCCAGCAGCTTGGCAGGGAGCTCCTACAATGAGCAGTTCTTC	TRBJ2-1	NA	TRBV5-4	NA
CASRDRGTGELFF	TGTGCCAGCAGGGACAGGGGAACCGGGGAGCTGTTTTTT	TRBJ2-2	TRBD1	TRBV2	NA
CASSPPTDTQYF	TGTGCCAGCTCACCCCCCACAGATACGCAGTATTTT	TRBJ2-3	NA	TRBV18	NA
CASSLGQGGKNQPQHF	TGTGCCAGCAGCTTGGGGCAGGGGGGAAAAAATCAGCCCCAGCATTTT	TRBJ1-5	TRBD1	TRBV5-6	NA